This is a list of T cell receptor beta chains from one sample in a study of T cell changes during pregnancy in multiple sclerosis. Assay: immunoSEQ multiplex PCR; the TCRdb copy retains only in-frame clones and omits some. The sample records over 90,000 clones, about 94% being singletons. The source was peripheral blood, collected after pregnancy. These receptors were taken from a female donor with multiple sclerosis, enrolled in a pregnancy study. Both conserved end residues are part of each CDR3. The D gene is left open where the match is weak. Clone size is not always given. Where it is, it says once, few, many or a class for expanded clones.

cdr3_aa: CASSDLAGRLFNEQFF
cdr3_nt: TGTGCCAGCAGTGACCTAGCGGGCCGTTTATTCAATGAGCAGTTCTTC
j_call: TRBJ2-1
v_call: TRBV2
d_call: TRBD2
clone_size: NA

cdr3_aa: CASSLGTGGIEKQFF
cdr3_nt: TGTGCCAGCAGCTTAGGGACAGGGGGCATCGAAAAGCAGTTCTTC
j_call: TRBJ2-1
v_call: TRBV7-6
d_call: TRBD1
clone_size: NA

cdr3_aa: CASSLGWGLGEQYF
cdr3_nt: TGTGCCAGCAGCCTCGGTTGGGGACTAGGCGAGCAGTACTTC
j_call: TRBJ2-7
v_call: TRBV5-4
d_call: TRBD2
clone_size: NA

cdr3_aa: CASIKGWGEEAFF
cdr3_nt: TGTGCCAGCATCAAGGGGTGGGGCGAGGAAGCTTTCTTT
j_call: TRBJ1-1
v_call: TRBV6-1
d_call: NA
clone_size: NA

cdr3_aa: CASRGAGGETQYF
cdr3_nt: TGTGCCAGCAGGGGAGCGGGAGGGGAGACCCAGTACTTC
j_call: TRBJ2-5
v_call: TRBV28
d_call: TRBD2
clone_size: NA

cdr3_aa: CASSQEGGQGMGYTF
cdr3_nt: TGCGCCAGCAGCCAAGAGGGTGGACAGGGTATGGGCTACACCTTC
j_call: TRBJ1-2
v_call: TRBV4-1
d_call: TRBD1
clone_size: NA

cdr3_aa: CAWRRGLSTDAQYF
cdr3_nt: TGTGCCTGGAGGAGGGGACTGAGCACAGATGCGCAGTATTTT
j_call: TRBJ2-3
v_call: TRBV30
d_call: NA
clone_size: NA

cdr3_aa: CASSLGGITGADYEQYF
cdr3_nt: TGTGCCAGCAGCTTGGGGGGGATAACGGGAGCGGACTACGAGCAGTACTTC
j_call: TRBJ2-7
v_call: TRBV7-9
d_call: TRBD2
clone_size: NA

cdr3_aa: CASSQVQRELYNEQFF
cdr3_nt: TGTGCCAGCAGCCAAGTACAGCGGGAGTTGTACAATGAGCAGTTCTTC
j_call: TRBJ2-1
v_call: TRBV14
d_call: TRBD2
clone_size: NA

cdr3_aa: CAGPPGQGGNEQYF
cdr3_nt: TGTGCCGGTCCTCCGGGACAGGGGGGAAACGAGCAGTACTTC
j_call: TRBJ2-7
v_call: TRBV9
d_call: TRBD1
clone_size: NA

cdr3_aa: CASTVPPLDEQFF
cdr3_nt: TGTGCCAGCACCGTACCCCCTTTAGATGAGCAGTTCTTC
j_call: TRBJ2-1
v_call: TRBV2
d_call: NA
clone_size: NA

cdr3_aa: CASSSTKGTGGTDTQYF
cdr3_nt: TGTGCCAGCTCATCGACTAAGGGGACAGGAGGCACAGATACGCAGTATTTT
j_call: TRBJ2-3
v_call: TRBV18
d_call: TRBD1
clone_size: once

cdr3_aa: CASSLTGPGANVLTF
cdr3_nt: TGTGCCAGCAGTTTAACAGGGCCCGGGGCCAACGTCCTGACTTTC
j_call: TRBJ2-6
v_call: TRBV27
d_call: NA
clone_size: NA

cdr3_aa: CASSPPLGRTSNQPQHF
cdr3_nt: TGTGCCAGCAGCCCTCCCCTTGGGAGGACTAGCAATCAGCCCCAGCATTTT
j_call: TRBJ1-5
v_call: TRBV16
d_call: NA
clone_size: NA

cdr3_aa: CASRRDTGNTIYF
cdr3_nt: TGTGCCAGTCGCCGGGACACCGGAAACACCATATATTTT
j_call: TRBJ1-3
v_call: TRBV19
d_call: NA
clone_size: NA

cdr3_aa: CASSGGQGLREKLFF
cdr3_nt: TGCGCCAGCAGTGGGGGACAGGGGCTTCGTGAAAAACTGTTTTTT
j_call: TRBJ1-4
v_call: TRBV10-2
d_call: TRBD1
clone_size: NA

cdr3_aa: CASSLSFNRGQGIQYF
cdr3_nt: TGTGCCAGCAGCTTGAGCTTCAATAGGGGACAGGGCATTCAGTACTTC
j_call: TRBJ2-4
v_call: TRBV5-5
d_call: TRBD1
clone_size: NA